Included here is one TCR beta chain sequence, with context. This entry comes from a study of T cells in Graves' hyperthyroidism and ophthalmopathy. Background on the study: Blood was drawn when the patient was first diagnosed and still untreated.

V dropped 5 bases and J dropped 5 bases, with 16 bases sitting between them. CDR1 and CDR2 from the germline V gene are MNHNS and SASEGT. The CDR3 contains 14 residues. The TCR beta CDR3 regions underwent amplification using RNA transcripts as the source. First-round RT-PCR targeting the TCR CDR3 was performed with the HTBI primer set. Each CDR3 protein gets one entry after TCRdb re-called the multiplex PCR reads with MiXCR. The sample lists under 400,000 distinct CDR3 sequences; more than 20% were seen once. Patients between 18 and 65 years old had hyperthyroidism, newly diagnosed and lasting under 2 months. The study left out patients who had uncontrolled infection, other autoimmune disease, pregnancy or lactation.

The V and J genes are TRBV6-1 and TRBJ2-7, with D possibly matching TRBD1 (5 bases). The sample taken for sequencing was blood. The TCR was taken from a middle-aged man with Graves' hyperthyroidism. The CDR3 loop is CASSRSQQGHEQYF. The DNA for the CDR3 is TGTGCCAGCAGTCGGAGCCAGCAGGGCCACGAGCAGTACTTC.